The entry below gives a single T cell receptor beta chain sequence along with its context. Its antigen is as yet unknown. Time point: cycle 4 day 1 (C4D1), after 6 weeks of nivolumab. All the patients suffered relapse after autologous stem cell transplantation, and brentuximab vedotin exposure differed. This sample was taken from a study of PD-1 blockade in classical Hodgkin lymphoma. Study-wide context: Administration of nivolumab to patients was at 3 mg/kg intravenously every 2 weeks. Study-wide findings and caveats: CD4+ TCR diversity climbed significantly by C4D1, unlike CD8+ TCR diversity. Patients starting nivolumab under 1 year after ASCT were excluded.

This CDR3 is 18 amino acids long. After removal of 6 bases from V and 3 bases from J, the junction contained 12 bases not matched to a gene. Germline CDR1 reads MGHDK; CDR2 reads SYGVNS. TCRdb keeps only in-frame clones here, not all; method: immunoSEQ multiplex PCR. The top ten clones hold 2% of a sample with fewer than 100,000 clones, approximately 94% of them seen once. The rearrangement uses TRBV25-1 and TRBJ2-1, with TRBD2 matching over 12 bases. The receptor's source is a human donor with classical Hodgkin lymphoma. The sequencing here drew on peripheral blood mononuclear cells (PBMCs), taken before the fourth cycle of nivolumab. CDR3 region: CASRGGLAGGKNYNEQFF. As DNA, the CDR3 is TGTGCCAGCAGGGGAGGGCTAGCGGGAGGGAAGAACTACAATGAGCAGTTCTTC. Combining the CDR3 with reference TRBV25-1 and TRBJ2-1 gives the whole variable domain EADIYQTPRYLVIGTGKKITLECSQTMGHDKMYWYQQDPGMELHLIHYSYGVNSTEKGDLSSESTVSRIRTEHFPLTLESARPSHTSQYLCASRGGLAGGKNYNEQFFGPGTRLTVL.